The text below deals with one T cell receptor (beta chain). The record originates from a study of technical replicates of blood from a handful of donors. V dropped 6 bases and J dropped 3 bases, with 10 bases sitting between them. The CDR3 runs to 13 residues. CDR1 MNHEY and CDR2 SMNVEV come from the germline V gene (reference sequence). Sequencing used immunoSEQ multiplex PCR; TCRdb keeps in-frame clones, though not all of them. The sample lists around 80,000 clones, over 95% seen once, with roughly 0.2% in the top ten. The clonotype originates from a human donor in good health. The chain employs TRBV27 and TRBJ2-3; D possibly corresponds to TRBD1 (8 bases). Sequencing was performed on T cells isolated from PBMCs. Here the CDR3 DNA reads TGTGCCAGCAGACAGGGGGGGACAGATACGCAGTATTTT. Amino acid sequence: CASRQGGTDTQYF.